The present T cell receptor (beta chain) was sequenced within a study of blood T cell repertoires in COVID-19. Study overall: The United States, Italy and Spain provided the acute and convalescent COVID-19 samples.

Cohorts were determined from participant-reported clinical history. All recovered Cohort 3 donors got two negative PCRs, got clearance, or saw symptom resolution. Clones were sequenced by immunoSEQ multiplex PCR, and TCRdb holds only the in-frame ones, with some missing. The sample carries fewer than 300,000 clones, 75% to 90% recorded once. This clonotype was obtained from a man aged 40-49 years who had recovered from COVID-19. Sequencing was performed on PBMCs or T cells enriched from blood (not recorded which).

In nucleotides, the CDR3 is TGTGCCAGCAGCTTAGGAGCGACAGGGGGCTCGGGCACTGAAGCTTTCTTT. Protein: CASSLGATGGSGTEAFF. The V and J genes are TRBV7-9 and TRBJ1-1; TRBD1 matches 10 bases. Germline-derived CDR1 and CDR2 are SEHNR and FQNEAQ (reference sequence). The V and J ends lost 1 base and 4 bases, in that order; junction bases with no gene match: 9. The CDR3 runs to 17 residues.